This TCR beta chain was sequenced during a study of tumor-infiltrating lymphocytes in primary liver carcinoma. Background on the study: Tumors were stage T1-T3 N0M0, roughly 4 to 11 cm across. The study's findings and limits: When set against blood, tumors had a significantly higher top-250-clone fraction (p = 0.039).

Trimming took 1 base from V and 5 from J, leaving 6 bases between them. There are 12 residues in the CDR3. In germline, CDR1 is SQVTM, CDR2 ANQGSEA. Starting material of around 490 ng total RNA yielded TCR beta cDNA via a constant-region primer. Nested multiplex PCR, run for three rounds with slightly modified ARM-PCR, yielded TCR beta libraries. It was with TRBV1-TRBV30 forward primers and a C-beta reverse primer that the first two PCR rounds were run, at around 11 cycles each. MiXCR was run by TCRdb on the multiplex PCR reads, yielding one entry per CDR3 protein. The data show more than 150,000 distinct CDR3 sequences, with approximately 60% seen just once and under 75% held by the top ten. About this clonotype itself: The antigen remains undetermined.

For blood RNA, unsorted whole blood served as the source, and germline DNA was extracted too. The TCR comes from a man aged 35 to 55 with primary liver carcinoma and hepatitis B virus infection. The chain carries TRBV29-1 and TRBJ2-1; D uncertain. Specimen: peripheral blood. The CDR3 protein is CSVEGGNNEQFF. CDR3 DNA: TGCAGCGTTGAAGGGGGAAACAATGAGCAGTTCTTC.